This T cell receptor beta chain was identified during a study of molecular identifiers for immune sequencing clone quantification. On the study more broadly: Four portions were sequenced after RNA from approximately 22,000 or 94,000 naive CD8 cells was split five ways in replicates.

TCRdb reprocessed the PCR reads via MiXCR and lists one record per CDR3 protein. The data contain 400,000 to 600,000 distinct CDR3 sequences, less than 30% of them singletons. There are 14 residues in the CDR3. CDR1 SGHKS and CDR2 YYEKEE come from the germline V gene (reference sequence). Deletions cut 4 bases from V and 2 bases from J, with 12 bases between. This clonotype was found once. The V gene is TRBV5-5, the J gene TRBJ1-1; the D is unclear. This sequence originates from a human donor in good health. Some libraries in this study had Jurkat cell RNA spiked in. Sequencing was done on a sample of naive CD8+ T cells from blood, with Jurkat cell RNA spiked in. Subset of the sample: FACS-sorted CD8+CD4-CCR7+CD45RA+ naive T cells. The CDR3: CASSPQQINTEAFF. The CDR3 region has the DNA TGTGCCAGCAGCCCTCAACAGATTAACACTGAAGCTTTCTTT.